This TCR beta chain is from a study of T cells in Graves' hyperthyroidism and ophthalmopathy. The CDR3 runs 17 residues. Trimming pared 0 bases from V and 8 bases from J, leaving 23 bases between. Amplification of TCR beta CDR3 regions used RNA as the template. TCR CDR3 underwent first-round RT-PCR with the HTBI primer set. TCRdb independently ran MiXCR on the multiplex PCR reads; one entry per CDR3 protein. The table includes 550,000 to 600,000 distinct CDR3 sequences, roughly 17% detected once. Graves' hyperthyroidism was deemed stable given no ophthalmopathy progression within 18 months. The sequenced material came from blood. The sequence was collected from a woman between 18 and 29 years old with Graves' hyperthyroidism. This sequence joins TRBV12-3 or TRBV12-4 and TRBJ2-7; D perhaps matches TRBD1 (7 bases). The CDR3 nucleotides are TGTGCCAGCAGTTTAGCGCCAAGCAGGGGGGCCATACGGCAGCAGTACTTC. Encoded protein: CASSLAPSRGAIRQQYF.